A single sample is the source of the 15 T cell receptor beta chains below, sequenced in a study of shared clonotypes between healthy human individuals. Measured with immunoSEQ multiplex PCR; TCRdb has only the in-frame clones, and not every one. The table includes 2 million to 3 million clones, more than 85% detected once. The sequencing input was naive CD4+ T cells from PBMCs. Subset in this sample: CD45RA+ positively selected. These receptors were collected from a man between 18 and 29 years old in good health. Some clones in this sample may be carry-over from other donors' samples.

The chain couples TRBV7-2 to TRBJ2-7; D might be TRBD2 (6 bases). The CDR3 runs to 16 residues. Germline CDR1 reads SGHTA; CDR2 reads FQGNSA. V lost 2 bases and J 3 bases, leaving 17 bases between the germline ends. The CDR3 coding sequence is TGTGCCAGCAGCTTACCGGCTAATAGCGGAAACTACGAGCAGTACTTC. It yields the protein CASSLPANSGNYEQYF.

The chain employs TRBV9 and TRBJ2-7, with D perhaps matching TRBD2 (6 bases). CDR3 size: 13 residues. Germline V gene lookup returns CDR1 SGDLS and CDR2 YYNGEE. Between the trimmed V and J ends, which lost 4 bases and 7 bases, there was a span of 15 bases. The CDR3 region is CASSSILAFEQYF. The CDR3 DNA follows: TGTGCCAGCAGCTCCATACTAGCTTTTGAGCAGTACTTC.

The gene calls are TRBV4-1 and TRBJ2-3; TRBD2 matches at 16 bases. Germline CDR1 reads MGHRA; CDR2 reads YSYEKL. CDR3 length: 18 residues. Trimming cost V 4 bases and J 5 bases; bases outside gene matches: 9. The CDR3 coding sequence is TGCGCCAGCAGCCTAACCGGGACTAGCGGGAGGGCCGGAGATACGCAGTATTTT. Protein: CASSLTGTSGRAGDTQYF.

The chain carries TRBV10-2 and TRBJ2-5; unclear D gene. V lost 4 bases, J lost 5 bases, and 8 bases lay in between. This CDR3 has 12 residues. The germline V gene encodes CDR1 WSHSY and CDR2 SAAADI. The CDR3 is CASSGSGETQYF. The CDR3, as DNA: TGCGCCAGCAGTGGGAGTGGCGAGACCCAGTACTTC.

The chain joins TRBV6-1 to TRBJ1-4, with 7 positions matching TRBD1. The V gene end was trimmed by 6 bases and the J gene end by 5 bases; junction bases not matched to a gene: 9. The CDR3 length is 15 residues. The germline CDR1 and CDR2 sequences are MNHNS and SASEGT. The CDR3 here is CASRASLRGNEKLFF. CDR3 sequence (DNA): TGTGCCAGCAGAGCCTCCCTCAGGGGGAATGAAAAACTGTTTTTT.

The chain carries TRBV7-2 and TRBJ2-1, with 9 bases that match TRBD1. Germline CDR1 reads SGHTA; CDR2 reads FQGNSA. Unmatched junction bases numbered 4, after V lost 3 bases and J lost 7 bases. CDR3 size: 14 residues. CDR3 amino acids: CASSLDRGRNEQFF. Written as DNA, the CDR3 is TGTGCCAGCAGCTTGGACAGGGGTAGGAATGAGCAGTTCTTC.

V gene TRBV18 combines with J gene TRBJ1-1; 8 bases map to TRBD1. V gave up 1 base and J gave up 12 bases; unmatched junction bases: 7. Germline lookup yields CDR1 KGHSH and CDR2 LQKENI. The CDR3 length is 13 residues. In DNA, the CDR3 is TGTGCCAGCTCACCACTAGGACAGGGTGGAACTTTCTTT. Translation gives CASSPLGQGGTFF.

The chain employs TRBV4-1 and TRBJ1-2; 9 bases align to TRBD1. Germline loops: CDR1 MGHRA, CDR2 YSYEKL. V gave up 5 bases and J gave up 5 bases; unmatched junction bases: 9. The CDR3 loop spans 15 amino acids. CDR3 coding DNA: TGCGCCAGCAGCGAACCGGGACAGGGACTTTATGGCTACACCTTC. Its protein is CASSEPGQGLYGYTF.

In nucleotides, the CDR3 is TGCGCCAGCAGTTCTTTAGGCCCCACGGCTGAGCAGTTCTTC. It is translated as CASSSLGPTAEQFF. This chain links TRBV10-2 with TRBJ2-1; no clear D. V was shortened by 5 bases and J by 9 bases, with 17 bases between the two germline ends. The length of the CDR3 is 14 residues. Germline V lookup: CDR1 WSHSY, CDR2 SAAADI.

This sequence joins TRBV6-1 and TRBJ1-5; D may be TRBD1 (5 bases). With 8 bases removed from V and 5 bases from J, the gap between germline ends came to 13 bases. Germline V lookup: CDR1 MNHNS, CDR2 SASEGT. The CDR3 extends over 13 amino acids. The CDR3 loop reads CASHTGLHQPQHF. CDR3 DNA: TGTGCCAGCCATACGGGACTTCATCAGCCCCAGCATTTT.

The chain combines TRBV28 with TRBJ2-3; 8 bases align to TRBD2. V trimming: 6 bases; J trimming: 1 base; junction bases outside the gene matches: 6. From germline, CDR1 is MDHEN and CDR2 SYDVKM. This CDR3 has 15 residues. The chain's CDR3 is CASRLAGSGTDTQYF. CDR3 DNA sequence: TGTGCCAGCAGGCTAGCGGGTTCTGGCACAGATACGCAGTATTTT.

DNA for the CDR3: TGTGCCAGCAGTCGCAGCTCAACTAATGAAAAACTGTTTTTT. Amino acids: CASSRSSTNEKLFF. The chain combines TRBV6-5 with TRBJ1-4; D gene unclear. The CDR3 is 14 amino acids. Germline CDR1 and CDR2: MNHEY and SVGAGI. Deletions cut 5 bases from V and 0 bases from J, with 7 bases between.

This chain connects TRBV29-1 to TRBJ2-7; 9 bases match TRBD2. The CDR3 loop spans 14 amino acids. Trimming at V came to 4 bases and at J to 3 bases, leaving 7 bases not matched to a gene. The germline V gene has CDR1 SQVTM and CDR2 ANQGSEA. DNA of the CDR3: TGCAGCGTTGCGTTCCGACTAGCGGACTACGAGCAGTACTTC. Residues: CSVAFRLADYEQYF.

In this sample, this clone turned up a few times. The chain has TRBV18 and TRBJ2-7; D not certain. Trimming pared 2 bases from V and 5 bases from J, leaving 10 bases between. The CDR3 runs 13 residues. Germline V gene lookup returns CDR1 KGHSH and CDR2 LQKENI. CDR3 in amino acids: CASSPIFGDEQYF. As DNA, the CDR3 is TGTGCCAGCTCACCAATCTTTGGAGACGAGCAGTACTTC.

CDR3 in DNA: TGCGCCAGCAGCCCCCCCGGGCAGGGGGCCTACGAGCAGTACTTC. Translated, it gives CASSPPGQGAYEQYF. The chain links TRBV4-1 to TRBJ2-7, with 7 bases identical to TRBD1. Germline CDR1 is MGHRA and CDR2 is YSYEKL. The CDR3 runs 15 residues. J gave up 2 bases and V 4 bases, and 8 bases lay outside the gene matches.